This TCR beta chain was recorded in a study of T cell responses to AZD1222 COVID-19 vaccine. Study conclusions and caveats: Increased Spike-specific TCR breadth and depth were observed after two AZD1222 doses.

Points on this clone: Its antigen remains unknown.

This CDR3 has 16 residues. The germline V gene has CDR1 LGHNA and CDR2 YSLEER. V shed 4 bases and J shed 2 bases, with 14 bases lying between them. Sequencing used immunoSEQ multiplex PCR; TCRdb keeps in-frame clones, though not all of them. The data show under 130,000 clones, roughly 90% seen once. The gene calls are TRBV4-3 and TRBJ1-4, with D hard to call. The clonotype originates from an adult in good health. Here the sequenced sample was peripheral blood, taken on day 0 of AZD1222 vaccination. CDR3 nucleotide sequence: TGCGCCAGCAGCCGTGAGGCAGGTTGGACTAATGAAAAACTGTTTTTT. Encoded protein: CASSREAGWTNEKLFF.